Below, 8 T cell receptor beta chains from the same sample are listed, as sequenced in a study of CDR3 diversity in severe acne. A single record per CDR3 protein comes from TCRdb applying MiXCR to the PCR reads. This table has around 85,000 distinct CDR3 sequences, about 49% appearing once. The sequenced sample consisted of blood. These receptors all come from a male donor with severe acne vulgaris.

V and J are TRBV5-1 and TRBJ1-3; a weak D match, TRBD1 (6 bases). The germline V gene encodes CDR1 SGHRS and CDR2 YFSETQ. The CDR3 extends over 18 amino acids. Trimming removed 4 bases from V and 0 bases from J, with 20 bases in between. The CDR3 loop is CASSPDPGQLYSGNTIYF. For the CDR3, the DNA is TGCGCCAGCAGCCCGGATCCAGGACAGCTTTACTCTGGAAACACCATATATTTT. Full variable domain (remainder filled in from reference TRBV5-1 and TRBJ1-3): KAGVTQTPRYLIKTRGQQVTLSCSPISGHRSVSWYQQTPGQGLQFLFEYFSETQRNKGNFPGRFSGRQFSNSRSEMNVSTLELGDSALYLCASSPDPGQLYSGNTIYFGEGSWLTVV.

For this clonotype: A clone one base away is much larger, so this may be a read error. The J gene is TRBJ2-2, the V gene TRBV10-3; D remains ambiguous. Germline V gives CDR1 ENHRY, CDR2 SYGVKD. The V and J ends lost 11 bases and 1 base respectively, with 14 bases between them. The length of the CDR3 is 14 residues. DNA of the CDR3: TGTGCCGTCAATCGCCAAATGAACACCGGGGAGCTGTTTTTT. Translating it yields CAVNRQMNTGELFF.

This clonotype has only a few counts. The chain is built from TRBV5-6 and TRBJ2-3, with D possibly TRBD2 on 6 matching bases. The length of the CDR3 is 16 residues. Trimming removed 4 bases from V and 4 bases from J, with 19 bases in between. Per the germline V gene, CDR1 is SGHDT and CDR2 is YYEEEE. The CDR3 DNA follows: TGTGCCAGCAGCCCAGAGGCCCAGGAGGGCGCAGATACGCAGTATTTT. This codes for CASSPEAQEGADTQYF.

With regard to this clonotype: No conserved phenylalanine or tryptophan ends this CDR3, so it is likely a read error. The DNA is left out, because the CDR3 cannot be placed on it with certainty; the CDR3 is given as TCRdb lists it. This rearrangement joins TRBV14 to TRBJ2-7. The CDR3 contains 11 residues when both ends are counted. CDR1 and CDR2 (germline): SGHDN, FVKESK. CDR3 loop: CASSADLAQHY.

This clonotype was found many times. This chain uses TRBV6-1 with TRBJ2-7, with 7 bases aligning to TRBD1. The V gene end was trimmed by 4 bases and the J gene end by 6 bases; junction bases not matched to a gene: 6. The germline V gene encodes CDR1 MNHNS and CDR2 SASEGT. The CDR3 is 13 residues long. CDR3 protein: CASSVTGAAEQYV. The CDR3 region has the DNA TGTGCCAGCAGTGTAACAGGGGCTGCCGAGCAGTACGTC.

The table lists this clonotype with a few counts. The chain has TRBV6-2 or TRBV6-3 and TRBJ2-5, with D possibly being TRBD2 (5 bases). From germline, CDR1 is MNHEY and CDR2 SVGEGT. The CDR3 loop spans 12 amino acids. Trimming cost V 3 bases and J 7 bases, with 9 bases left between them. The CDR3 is CASSYEGVTQYF. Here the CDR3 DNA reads TGTGCCAGCAGTTATGAGGGTGTGACCCAGTACTTC.

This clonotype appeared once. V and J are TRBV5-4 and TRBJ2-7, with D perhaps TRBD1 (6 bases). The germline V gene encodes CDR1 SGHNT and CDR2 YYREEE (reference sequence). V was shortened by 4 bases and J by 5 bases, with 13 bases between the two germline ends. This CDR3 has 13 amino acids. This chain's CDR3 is CASSSRDNNEQYF. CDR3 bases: TGTGCCAGCAGCAGCAGGGACAACAACGAGCAGTACTTC.

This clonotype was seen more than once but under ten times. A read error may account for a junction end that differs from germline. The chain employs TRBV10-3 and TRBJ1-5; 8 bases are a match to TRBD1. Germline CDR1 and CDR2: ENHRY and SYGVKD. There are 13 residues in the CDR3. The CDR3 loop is CASSGQGYQPQHF. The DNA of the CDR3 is TGTGCCAGCAGTGGACAGGGTTATCAGCCCCAGCATTTT.